The T cell receptor beta chain under discussion was sequenced for a study of blood T cell repertoires in COVID-19. CDR3 length: 16 amino acids. Between the trimmed V and J ends, which lost 9 bases and 2 bases, there was a span of 17 bases. Germline values: CDR1 LNHDA, CDR2 SQIVND (reference sequence). TCRdb's copy holds only in-frame clones and misses some; the assay was immunoSEQ multiplex PCR. The table has approximately 180,000 clones, roughly 76% seen once; the top ten hold less than 15%. The sample consisted of peripheral blood. The chain combines TRBV19 with TRBJ1-6; D might be TRBD1 (6 bases). This receptor was obtained from an elderly woman with COVID-19, enrolled during active disease. The CDR3 bases are TGTGCCAGCGCCACAGGGAGCGGCGCCTATAATTCACCCCTCCACTTT. Amino acid sequence: CASATGSGAYNSPLHF.